Listed below are T cell receptor beta chains from one sample, sequenced in a study of cytomegalovirus exposure and HLA in healthy donors. Profiled with immunoSEQ multiplex PCR; TCRdb holds only in-frame clones, not every one. The table has about 260,000 clones, about four fifths seen once; the top ten hold approximately 2%. The source material was PBMCs. The receptor source for this set is a woman aged 40 to 50 in good health and CMV-seropositive. Each CDR3 is given with its conserved first and last residue. D genes are given only for firm matches. The listing skips clone size in some rows; elsewhere it reads once, few, many or a size class.

J | V | size | D | CDR3 | DNA
TRBJ2-1 | TRBV19 | once | NA | CASKPTLVSNEQFF | TGTGCCAGTAAACCAACCCTAGTTAGCAATGAGCAGTTCTTC
TRBJ2-1 | TRBV13 | NA | NA | CASSSPGVGSSYNEQFF | TGTGCCAGCAGCTCCCCCGGGGTAGGGAGCTCCTACAATGAGCAGTTCTTC
TRBJ1-5 | TRBV7-6 | NA | TRBD1 | CASSHGTGGNQPQHF | TGTGCCAGCAGCCATGGGACAGGGGGCAATCAGCCCCAGCATTTT
TRBJ2-3 | TRBV14 | NA | TRBD2 | CASSLNSGRRDTQYF | TGTGCCAGCAGCCTAAATAGCGGGAGAAGAGATACGCAGTATTTT
TRBJ2-5 | TRBV4-2 | NA | NA | CASSQGRRREQYF | TGTGCCAGCAGCCAAGGTCGGAGGAGGGAGCAGTACTTC
TRBJ2-3 | TRBV1 | NA | NA | CTSSQVRLGLITDTQYF | TGCACCAGCAGCCAAGTGAGGCTAGGACTTATCACAGATACGCAGTATTTT
TRBJ2-7 | TRBV28 | NA | TRBD2 | CASSLIPGGISYEQYF | TGTGCCAGCAGTTTAATCCCGGGAGGGATCTCCTACGAGCAGTACTTC
TRBJ1-2 | TRBV28 | NA | NA | CASSILGSGNYGYTF | TGTGCCAGCAGTATATTAGGGTCGGGGAACTATGGCTACACCTTC
TRBJ2-2 | TRBV19 | NA | NA | CASSPSTGELFF | TGTGCCAGTAGTCCCTCCACCGGGGAGCTGTTTTTT
TRBJ1-4 | TRBV18 | NA | NA | CASSQGLTNEKLFF | TGTGCCAGCTCCCAGGGACTAACTAATGAAAAACTGTTTTTT
TRBJ1-1 | TRBV6-5 | once | TRBD1 | CASSLYRGTEAFF | TGTGCCAGCAGTTTATACAGGGGCACTGAAGCTTTCTTT
TRBJ2-1 | TRBV11-3 | NA | NA | CASSGLSYNEQFF | TGTGCCAGCAGCGGGCTCTCCTACAATGAGCAGTTCTTC
TRBJ2-3 | TRBV11-3 | NA | TRBD2 | CASSFGTSGMGDTQYF | TGTGCCAGCAGCTTTGGGACTAGCGGGATGGGAGATACGCAGTATTTT
TRBJ2-7 | TRBV7-9 | NA | NA | CASSLGQGGLPYEQYF | TGTGCCAGCAGCCTCGGGCAGGGGGGTCTCCCCTACGAGCAGTACTTC
TRBJ1-4 | TRBV6-5 | NA | NA | CASKEGGAANEKLFF | TGTGCCAGCAAAGAGGGGGGGGCTGCTAATGAAAAACTGTTTTTT
TRBJ1-2 | TRBV6-1 | NA | TRBD1 | CASIPGQRGLYGYTF | TGTGCCAGCATCCCGGGACAGAGAGGCCTCTATGGCTACACCTTC
TRBJ2-1 | TRBV5-4 | NA | TRBD2 | CASSLPLAGGRVEQFF | TGTGCCAGCAGCTTGCCGTTAGCGGGAGGGCGAGTTGAGCAGTTCTTC
TRBJ2-1 | TRBV5-1 | NA | TRBD2 | CASSLGPSGTNNEQFF | TGCGCCAGCAGCTTGGGCCCTAGCGGGACGAACAATGAGCAGTTCTTC
TRBJ2-3 | TRBV27 | NA | TRBD2 | CASHGLAVTTDTQYF | TGTGCCAGCCATGGACTAGCGGTTACCACAGATACGCAGTATTTT
TRBJ1-3 | TRBV29-1 | NA | NA | CSVKAGAGISGNTIYF | TGCAGCGTAAAGGCGGGGGCCGGAATCTCTGGAAACACCATATATTTT
TRBJ2-6 | TRBV7-2 | NA | NA | CASSLGQAGANVLTF | TGTGCCAGCAGCTTAGGTCAAGCCGGGGCCAACGTCCTGACTTTC
TRBJ2-7 | TRBV14 | NA | TRBD2 | CASSPSDGAGSRYEQYF | TGTGCCAGCAGCCCAAGCGACGGAGCGGGATCTAGGTACGAGCAGTACTTC